These T cell receptor beta chains were read from a single sample in a study of cytomegalovirus exposure and HLA in healthy donors. Only in-frame clones appear in the TCRdb table, and some are missing; sequencing was by immunoSEQ multiplex PCR. Of about 60,000 clones in the sample, approximately 73% were seen once. Input material: PBMCs. Receptors were obtained from a man aged 45 to 65 in good health and CMV-seronegative. The CDR3 runs from the conserved cysteine through the conserved F or W. A D gene is named only where the DNA matches it firmly. The size of a clone is reported for some rows only, either as once, few or many, or as a class for expanded clones.

j_call: TRBJ1-2
clone_size: -
d_call: -
v_call: TRBV6-6
cdr3_nt: TGTGCCAGCATTGCGTCCCAGGCTGCTGGCTACACCTTC
cdr3_aa: CASIASQAAGYTF

j_call: TRBJ2-5
clone_size: few
d_call: TRBD1
v_call: TRBV19
cdr3_nt: TGTGCCAGTCGAGGGGGACAGGGGGCGGCAGAGACCCAGTACTTC
cdr3_aa: CASRGGQGAAETQYF

j_call: TRBJ1-4
clone_size: -
d_call: -
v_call: TRBV29-1
cdr3_nt: TGCGGATCGTCGGAGACTAATGAAAAACTGTTTTTT
cdr3_aa: CGSSETNEKLFF

j_call: TRBJ2-5
clone_size: few
d_call: TRBD1
v_call: TRBV4-1
cdr3_nt: TGCGCCAGCAGCCAAGGATTAGACAGGGTCGTCGAGACCCAGTACTTC
cdr3_aa: CASSQGLDRVVETQYF

j_call: TRBJ1-1
clone_size: -
d_call: -
v_call: TRBV6-1
cdr3_nt: TGTGCCAGCAGTAGCTCCAGGGACACTGAAGCTTTCTTT
cdr3_aa: CASSSSRDTEAFF

j_call: TRBJ1-1
clone_size: -
d_call: -
v_call: TRBV19
cdr3_nt: TGTGCCAGTAGTATGGGGGAGGGCACTGAAGCTTTCTTT
cdr3_aa: CASSMGEGTEAFF

j_call: TRBJ2-7
clone_size: -
d_call: -
v_call: TRBV28
cdr3_nt: TGTGCCAGCAGTTTATTCGTTGAAGCAGGGCGCCTTTCCTACGAGCAGTACTTC
cdr3_aa: CASSLFVEAGRLSYEQYF

j_call: TRBJ1-2
clone_size: -
d_call: TRBD1
v_call: TRBV19
cdr3_nt: TGTGCCAGTAGTCTACAGGGGGCCAGTTATGGCTACACCTTC
cdr3_aa: CASSLQGASYGYTF

j_call: TRBJ1-1
clone_size: -
d_call: -
v_call: TRBV6-5
cdr3_nt: TGTGCCAGCAGCCTCACCCGAACATCGTCTGAAGCTTTCTTT
cdr3_aa: CASSLTRTSSEAFF

j_call: TRBJ2-3
clone_size: few
d_call: TRBD2
v_call: TRBV25-1
cdr3_nt: TGTGCCAGCACTAAGCGGGGATTTGATACGCAGTATTTT
cdr3_aa: CASTKRGFDTQYF

j_call: TRBJ2-5
clone_size: -
d_call: -
v_call: TRBV7-7
cdr3_nt: TGTGCTAGCAGCTCGGACAGACAAGAGACCCAGTACTTC
cdr3_aa: CASSSDRQETQYF

j_call: TRBJ2-1
clone_size: -
d_call: TRBD2
v_call: TRBV6-1
cdr3_nt: TGTGCCAGCCGGTCTAGCGGTTCCTCCTACAATGAGCAGTTCTTC
cdr3_aa: CASRSSGSSYNEQFF

j_call: TRBJ2-1
clone_size: -
d_call: -
v_call: TRBV6-1
cdr3_nt: TGTGCCAGCAGTTCCCTGAGGTACAATGAGCAGTTCTTC
cdr3_aa: CASSSLRYNEQFF

j_call: TRBJ2-5
clone_size: -
d_call: -
v_call: TRBV18
cdr3_nt: TGTGCCAGCTCACCGCTCGGGGGGCCAGAGACCCAGTACTTC
cdr3_aa: CASSPLGGPETQYF

j_call: TRBJ2-1
clone_size: -
d_call: TRBD2
v_call: TRBV27
cdr3_nt: TGTGCCAGCAGTTTCTTGACTAGCGGGGGGACCAATGAGCAGTTCTTC
cdr3_aa: CASSFLTSGGTNEQFF

j_call: TRBJ2-7
clone_size: -
d_call: -
v_call: TRBV6-5
cdr3_nt: TGTGCCAGCAGTTACGGCCGGGTGGGTGAGCAGTACTTC
cdr3_aa: CASSYGRVGEQYF

j_call: TRBJ1-4
clone_size: few
d_call: -
v_call: TRBV6-1
cdr3_nt: TGTGCCAGCAGTGAATCGGGGTTTGAAAAACTGTTTTTT
cdr3_aa: CASSESGFEKLFF

j_call: TRBJ2-7
clone_size: -
d_call: TRBD2
v_call: TRBV4-1
cdr3_nt: TGCGCCAGCAGCGGCACGGGACTAGCAAACTCCTACGAGCAGTACTTC
cdr3_aa: CASSGTGLANSYEQYF

j_call: TRBJ1-5
clone_size: -
d_call: TRBD1
v_call: TRBV6-4
cdr3_nt: TGTGCCAGCAGTTACGGGACAGGCAATCAGCCCCAGCATTTT
cdr3_aa: CASSYGTGNQPQHF

j_call: TRBJ2-3
clone_size: once
d_call: TRBD1
v_call: TRBV10-3
cdr3_nt: TGTGCCATCAGTGAGGACAGGGCAGGAACAGATACGCAGTATTTT
cdr3_aa: CAISEDRAGTDTQYF

j_call: TRBJ2-7
clone_size: -
d_call: TRBD1
v_call: TRBV19
cdr3_nt: TGTGCCACCCAGACAGGGACCTACGAGCAGTACTTC
cdr3_aa: CATQTGTYEQYF

j_call: TRBJ2-3
clone_size: few
d_call: TRBD2
v_call: TRBV29-1
cdr3_nt: TGCAGCGTTGTATTGAGCTGGGCGGGGGGGCCTAAGGATACGCAGTATTTT
cdr3_aa: CSVVLSWAGGPKDTQYF

j_call: TRBJ1-6
clone_size: -
d_call: -
v_call: TRBV9
cdr3_nt: TGTGCCAGCAGCGCCAAGGACAGTCCAGCTTCACCCCTCCACTTT
cdr3_aa: CASSAKDSPASPLHF

j_call: TRBJ2-2
clone_size: few
d_call: TRBD2
v_call: TRBV7-8
cdr3_nt: TGTGCCAGCAGCTTACCCCTGTTCGGGGGGGCCGGGGAGCTGTTTTTT
cdr3_aa: CASSLPLFGGAGELFF

j_call: TRBJ1-2
clone_size: -
d_call: TRBD1
v_call: TRBV30
cdr3_nt: TGTGCCTGGAGTGTACGATGGGACAGTCGTAACTATGGCTACACCTTC
cdr3_aa: CAWSVRWDSRNYGYTF

j_call: TRBJ2-1
clone_size: few
d_call: -
v_call: TRBV9
cdr3_nt: TGTGCCAGCAGCGGACATCCCATTGACAATGAGCAGTTCTTC
cdr3_aa: CASSGHPIDNEQFF

j_call: TRBJ2-3
clone_size: -
d_call: TRBD2
v_call: TRBV7-8
cdr3_nt: TGTGCCAGCAGCTTAGCGACTAGCGGGAGCACAGATACGCAGTATTTT
cdr3_aa: CASSLATSGSTDTQYF

j_call: TRBJ2-7
clone_size: -
d_call: -
v_call: TRBV5-5
cdr3_nt: TGTGCCAGCAGCTTGGAGTTCCCCCAGCGTTACGAGCAGTACTTC
cdr3_aa: CASSLEFPQRYEQYF

j_call: TRBJ1-4
clone_size: -
d_call: -
v_call: TRBV2
cdr3_nt: TGTGCCAGCAGGAGGCCCGCAACTAATGAAAAACTGTTTTTT
cdr3_aa: CASRRPATNEKLFF

j_call: TRBJ1-3
clone_size: -
d_call: TRBD1
v_call: TRBV6-5
cdr3_nt: TGTGCCAGCAGCCGGACAGGGGTCGGAAACACCATATATTTT
cdr3_aa: CASSRTGVGNTIYF

j_call: TRBJ2-1
clone_size: few
d_call: TRBD1
v_call: TRBV6-1
cdr3_nt: TGTGCCAGCAGTGAGGACAGGAGCTCCTACAATGAGCAGTTCTTC
cdr3_aa: CASSEDRSSYNEQFF

j_call: TRBJ2-6
clone_size: -
d_call: TRBD1
v_call: TRBV5-4
cdr3_nt: TGTGCCAGCAAGGTGGGACAGGGCAAACCGCTCTCTGGGGCCAACGTCCTGACTTTC
cdr3_aa: CASKVGQGKPLSGANVLTF

j_call: TRBJ1-2
clone_size: few
d_call: -
v_call: TRBV7-9
cdr3_nt: TGTGCCAGCACCAAGGGGGTGGGGGGGAGGAACTATGGCTACACCTTC
cdr3_aa: CASTKGVGGRNYGYTF

j_call: TRBJ1-4
clone_size: -
d_call: -
v_call: TRBV5-6
cdr3_nt: TGTGCCAGCAGCTTAGCAGGGGTTGCAACTAATGAAAAACTGTTTTTT
cdr3_aa: CASSLAGVATNEKLFF

j_call: TRBJ1-2
clone_size: -
d_call: -
v_call: TRBV28
cdr3_nt: TGTGCCAGCAGTTCGACCCGGAGGACCAACTATGGCTACACCTTC
cdr3_aa: CASSSTRRTNYGYTF